This is a list of T cell receptor beta chains from one sample in a study of cytotoxic CD8 clonotypes in ibrutinib-treated CLL. Profiled with immunoSEQ multiplex PCR; TCRdb holds only in-frame clones, not every one. Of approximately 53,000 clones detected, over 65% appear once; the ten largest clones hold roughly 22%. The sequencing used PBMCs, collected after 24 months of ibrutinib treatment. The origin of the receptors is a human donor with chronic lymphocytic leukemia. CDR3s include the opening cysteine and the closing phenylalanine or tryptophan. A D gene is named only where the DNA matches it firmly. Size is omitted from some rows. Given values are once, few, many or a class for expanded clones.

d_call cdr3_length clone_size j_call v_call cdr3_nt cdr3_aa
. 13 . TRBJ1-1 TRBV15 TGTGCCACCAGCAGAGGGCAGAACACTGAAGCTTTCTTT CATSRGQNTEAFF
. 17 . TRBJ1-1 TRBV9 TGTGCCAGCAGCGTAGACCCAGCAGGGGCCATGAACACTGAAGCTTTCTTT CASSVDPAGAMNTEAFF
. 13 . TRBJ2-1 TRBV5-4 TGTGCCAGTTCCCCCGCAGGGTTGAATGAGCAGTTCTTC CASSPAGLNEQFF
. 16 . TRBJ1-1 TRBV5-6 TGTGCCAGCAGCTTGGAACCGGGACCGCCGAACACTGAAGCTTTCTTT CASSLEPGPPNTEAFF
TRBD2 15 . TRBJ2-2 TRBV5-1 TGCGCCAGCAGCTTGACCGGGAGGGATACCGGGGAGCTGTTTTTT CASSLTGRDTGELFF
TRBD1 15 . TRBJ2-1 TRBV30 TGTGCCTGGAGCACAGGGGGGAGGTCTACAAATGAGCAGTTCTTC CAWSTGGRSTNEQFF
. 14 . TRBJ2-2 TRBV6-1 TGTGCCAGCAGCTTACAGTCAAACACCGGGGAGCTGTTTTTT CASSLQSNTGELFF
TRBD1 15 . TRBJ1-2 TRBV6-1 TGTGCCAGCAGTGTTTCGGACAGGGGCAACTATGGCTACACCTTC CASSVSDRGNYGYTF
. 12 . TRBJ2-2 TRBV28 TGTGCCAGCAGCCGTTTCCCCGGGGAGCTGTTTTTT CASSRFPGELFF
TRBD1 14 few TRBJ2-3 TRBV25-1 TGTGCCAGCACCAAGGACAGGGCGGCAGATACGCAGTATTTT CASTKDRAADTQYF
. 13 . TRBJ2-3 TRBV28 TGTGCCAGCAGCCTACGTAGCACAGATACGCAGTATTTT CASSLRSTDTQYF
. 15 once TRBJ2-1 TRBV6-5 TGTGCCAGCAGTTATTCGGGGCAAGCCTACAATGAGCAGTTCTTC CASSYSGQAYNEQFF
TRBD2 13 . TRBJ2-1 TRBV7-6 TGTGCCAGCAGCTTTGCGGGAGACTATGAGCAGTTCTTC CASSFAGDYEQFF
. 12 . TRBJ1-1 TRBV5-4 TGTGCCAGCAGCCCAGGACCCCTCCCAGCTTTCTTT CASSPGPLPAFF
. 13 . TRBJ1-1 TRBV4-3 TGCGCCAGCAGCCAGAGAGGGGGGGCTGAAGCTTTCTTT CASSQRGGAEAFF
. 13 . TRBJ1-1 TRBV2 TGTGCCAGCAGTGAGACGGCCTTGTCCACCCCTTTCTTT CASSETALSTPFF
. 14 few TRBJ2-2 TRBV11-2 TGTGCCAGCAGCTTAGAAATCCCCACCGGGGAGCTGTTTTTT CASSLEIPTGELFF
TRBD2 18 . TRBJ2-3 TRBV6-1 TGTGCCAGCAGGGAACCCCCTTGGACTAGCGGGATCACAGATACGCAGTATTTT CASREPPWTSGITDTQYF
TRBD2 16 . TRBJ2-1 TRBV2 TGTGCCAGCCAAACGGGTTGGACTAGCGGGATGTATGAGCAGTTCTTC CASQTGWTSGMYEQFF
. 14 . TRBJ1-5 TRBV18 TGTGCCAGCTCACCGCAAGGGGGAAATCAGCCCCAGCATTTT CASSPQGGNQPQHF
TRBD1 15 . TRBJ1-2 TRBV25-1 TGTGCCAGCAGTGAAAGGGGGCGATTTGGGAATGGCTACACCTTC CASSERGRFGNGYTF
TRBD1 14 . TRBJ1-4 TRBV7-8 TGTGCCAGCAGCCCACAGGGGGAAAGTGAAAAACTGTTTTTT CASSPQGESEKLFF
. 13 few TRBJ2-7 TRBV6-1 TGTGCCAGCACTAGGGACGGTACCTACGAGCAGTACTTC CASTRDGTYEQYF
. 14 . TRBJ2-7 TRBV7-9 TGTGCCAGCAGCTTAGTAGGTTTCCGTGGCGAGCAGTACTTC CASSLVGFRGEQYF
. 15 . TRBJ1-5 TRBV7-2 TGTGCCAGCAGCCGTGGATGGGGAGTCGGACAGCCCCAGCATTTT CASSRGWGVGQPQHF
. 13 . TRBJ1-1 TRBV2 TGTGCCAGCAGGGGGATATCGAACACTGAAGCTTTCTTT CASRGISNTEAFF
TRBD2 16 . TRBJ2-3 TRBV10-1 TGCGCCAGCAGTGATGCTAGCGGGAGGTCCCCGGATACGCAGTATTTT CASSDASGRSPDTQYF
. 16 . TRBJ2-5 TRBV21-1 TGTGCCAGCAGCAAAGCTTGGACAGACTCCCAAGAGACCCAGTACTTC CASSKAWTDSQETQYF
. 18 . TRBJ2-6 TRBV6-4 TGTGCCAGCAGTGCAACAGAAAGTGTGACCTCTGGGGCCAACGTCCTGACTTTC CASSATESVTSGANVLTF
TRBD1 14 . TRBJ2-7 TRBV4-1 TGCGCCAGCAGCCTAGGACAGGGGGTTTGGGAGCAGTACTTC CASSLGQGVWEQYF
. 13 few TRBJ1-2 TRBV10-3 TGTGCCATCAGTGAGTCGAATGGGTTGGGCTACACCTTC CAISESNGLGYTF
TRBD1 16 . TRBJ2-4 TRBV5-6 TGTGCCAGCAGCTCGCCAAAGGACAGGGTGGTAAACATTCAGTACTTC CASSSPKDRVVNIQYF
TRBD1 12 few TRBJ2-1 TRBV7-6 TGTGCCAGCAGCCTCAGGGGGCATGAGCAGTTCTTC CASSLRGHEQFF
. 15 . TRBJ2-5 TRBV6-5 TGTGCCAGCAGTTACAACCCCGGCCGGGGAGAGACCCAGTACTTC CASSYNPGRGETQYF
. 15 few TRBJ2-7 TRBV6-1 TGTGCCAGCAGTGAATCGCCCCCTTTGTTGGACGAGCAGTACTTC CASSESPPLLDEQYF
. 14 . TRBJ1-5 TRBV25-1 TGTGCCAGCAGTGAATACGGTGGGAATCAGCCCCAGCATTTT CASSEYGGNQPQHF
TRBD1 13 . TRBJ2-7 TRBV15 TGTGCCACCAGCAGAGGACAGGGACACGAGCAGTACTTC CATSRGQGHEQYF
. 15 . TRBJ2-7 TRBV7-2 TGTGCCAGCAGCTTAGTTAGCGACAGCTCCTACGAGCAGTACTTC CASSLVSDSSYEQYF
TRBD1 15 few TRBJ2-7 TRBV10-1 TGCGCCAGCAGCCCCAGGACAGGGGGCGCGTACGAGCAGTACTTC CASSPRTGGAYEQYF
. 12 . TRBJ2-1 TRBV10-1 TGCGCCAGCAGTGGGTGGGAACGGGACCCGTTCTTC CASSGWERDPFF
. 12 . TRBJ1-2 TRBV5-3 TGTGCCAGAAGCTTGCCCACGATGGGCTACACCTTC CARSLPTMGYTF
. 12 . TRBJ1-1 TRBV30 TGTGCCTGGCACAGGGAGAACACTGAAGCTTTCTTT CAWHRENTEAFF
TRBD2 14 . TRBJ2-1 TRBV27 TGTGCCAGCAGTTTGACTAGCGGGATAGGCGAGCAGTTCTTC CASSLTSGIGEQFF
. 13 . TRBJ1-4 TRBV7-3 TGTGCCAGCAGCTTAACGTATGGCGAAAAACTGTTTTTT CASSLTYGEKLFF
. 15 . TRBJ1-2 TRBV27 TGTGCCAGCAGTGCCCTGGGGGCCAGGGCACACGGCTACACCTTC CASSALGARAHGYTF